Listed below are T cell receptor beta chains from one sample, sequenced in a study of blood T cell repertoires in COVID-19. Sequencing used immunoSEQ multiplex PCR; TCRdb keeps in-frame clones, though not all of them. The table has approximately 300,000 clones, around 90% seen once. Sequences were obtained from peripheral blood. The source is a woman aged 25 to 45 with COVID-19, enrolled during active disease. CDR3s include the opening cysteine and the closing phenylalanine or tryptophan. D genes are given only for firm matches. Rows give clone size only sometimes, using once, few, many, or a class for an expanded clone.

clone_size	v_call	d_call	j_call	cdr3_nt	cdr3_aa
-	TRBV6-1	TRBD1	TRBJ1-2	TGTGCCAGCAGTGATGAGAGACAGGGCAGAGGCTACACCTTC	CASSDERQGRGYTF
-	TRBV10-2	-	TRBJ1-1	TGCGCCAGCAGTGAGCAGGGTTGGAACACTGAAGCTTTCTTT	CASSEQGWNTEAFF
-	TRBV18	TRBD2	TRBJ2-1	TGTGCCAGCTCACCAGGGCTAGCGGTGAATGAGCAGTTCTTC	CASSPGLAVNEQFF
once	TRBV28	-	TRBJ1-6	TGTGCCAGCACCCGCGCGGGGAGCAATTCACCCCTCCACTTT	CASTRAGSNSPLHF
-	TRBV25-1	-	TRBJ2-1	TGTGCCAGCAGTCCGGGGATCACCTACAATGAGCAGTTCTTC	CASSPGITYNEQFF
-	TRBV27	TRBD2	TRBJ2-1	TGTGCCAGCAGTCCGATACTAGCGGGAGGGGGCTTCTACAATGAGCAGTTCTTC	CASSPILAGGGFYNEQFF
-	TRBV19	-	TRBJ2-7	TGTGCCAGTAGTATCGGCGGCAGGGCTTCCGAGCAGTACTTC	CASSIGGRASEQYF
-	TRBV20-1	TRBD1	TRBJ2-7	TGCAGTGCTAGTGCTCCGACAGGGCACGAGCAGTACTTC	CSASAPTGHEQYF
few	TRBV2	TRBD1	TRBJ1-3	TGTGCCAGCAGTTTTTACGCAGGGGGCGGAAGAGTGTCTGGAAACACCATATATTTT	CASSFYAGGGRVSGNTIYF
-	TRBV6-2/TRBV6-3	-	TRBJ1-4	TGTGCCAGCAGTTCTGACCTAGGAGCAAAACTGTTTTTT	CASSSDLGAKLFF
-	TRBV20-1	-	TRBJ1-5	TGCAGTGCTAGTGGTTATAAGGCGGCCAATCAGCCCCAGCATTTT	CSASGYKAANQPQHF
-	TRBV7-3	TRBD2	TRBJ2-3	TGTGCCAGCAGCTCCAGCGGGAGTGCAGATACGCAGTATTTT	CASSSSGSADTQYF
-	TRBV28	TRBD1	TRBJ1-2	TGTGCCAGCAGTCCGGGACAGGAGATCTATGGCTACACCTTC	CASSPGQEIYGYTF
-	TRBV5-1	-	TRBJ2-3	TGCGCCAGCAGCAATGGAGGCGCTGGTATAGATACGCAGTATTTT	CASSNGGAGIDTQYF
-	TRBV2	TRBD2	TRBJ2-7	TGTGCCAGCACCGGACTAGCGGGAGTGGGAGAGCAGTACTTC	CASTGLAGVGEQYF
-	TRBV10-3	TRBD1	TRBJ1-1	TGTGCCATCAGTGAGTCGACGGGACAGGGGCTTGTATGGGCGGAAGCTTTCTTT	CAISESTGQGLVWAEAFF
-	TRBV5-1	-	TRBJ1-2	TGCGCCAGCAGCTTTGACAGCCCTAACTATGGCTACACCTTC	CASSFDSPNYGYTF
-	TRBV19	TRBD1	TRBJ2-7	TGTGCCAGTAGTATGAGGGACAGCCTATCCTACGAGCAGTACTTC	CASSMRDSLSYEQYF
-	TRBV10-3	TRBD2	TRBJ2-2	TGTGCCATCAGTAAATTCACGGGACTAGCCCTTAACACCGGGGAGCTGTTTTTT	CAISKFTGLALNTGELFF
-	TRBV24-1	-	TRBJ2-1	TGTGCCACCAGTGAGACCGGGACAATCGATGAGCAGTTCTTC	CATSETGTIDEQFF
-	TRBV5-1	-	TRBJ2-7	TGCGCCAGCAGCTTGGGCGGAGGGTTTGGCTACGAGCAGTACTTC	CASSLGGGFGYEQYF
-	TRBV28	TRBD1	TRBJ2-1	TGTGCCAGCAGTCGTACCTTGGGACAGGGGTGGACAGATGAGCAGTTCTTC	CASSRTLGQGWTDEQFF
-	TRBV6-6	TRBD1	TRBJ1-4	TGTGCCAGCAGTTTACAGGGGGTGGAGGAAAAACTGTTTTTT	CASSLQGVEEKLFF
once	TRBV18	-	TRBJ1-2	TGTGCCAGCTCACAGGGGCCCTATGGCTACACCTTC	CASSQGPYGYTF
-	TRBV7-9	-	TRBJ2-2	TGTGCCAGCAGCTCTGTCGGGGTATCCGGGGAGCTGTTTTTT	CASSSVGVSGELFF
-	TRBV4-1	TRBD2	TRBJ2-3	TGCGCCAGCAGCCCCTACCGGGGGGGACTAGCGGGTACTAGCACAGATACGCAGTATTTT	CASSPYRGGLAGTSTDTQYF